This T cell receptor (beta chain) was recovered during a study of T cell responses to AZD1222 COVID-19 vaccine. Study background: Pooled together were second doses at about 4 or about 12 weeks.

Study-level points and caveats: Just a handful of AZD1222 recipients tested seropositive at baseline. There were vaccine-associated CD4 TCRs across spike, dominant at 160-218 and 743-854. Rises in breadth and depth of Spike-specific TCRs came after two AZD1222 doses.

The CDR3 spans 13 residues. Germline V gene data show CDR1 as SGHKS and CDR2 as YYEKEE (reference sequence). V dropped 2 bases and J dropped 5 bases, with 10 bases sitting between them. Sequencing used immunoSEQ multiplex PCR; TCRdb keeps in-frame clones, though not all of them. Of about 110,000 clones in the sample, less than 90% were seen once. Regarding this clone: Its matching antigen is unknown.

The sequence was obtained from an adult in good health. The sample here was peripheral blood, taken on day 0 of AZD1222 vaccination. The chain carries TRBV5-5 and TRBJ2-5; D ambiguous. The CDR3 sequence: CASSFGSLETQYF. The CDR3 coding sequence is TGTGCCAGCAGCTTTGGATCCCTGGAGACCCAGTACTTC.